This entry concerns a single T cell receptor beta chain. The antigen it binds to is not known. Within one base of it there is no much larger clone, and no base qualities were kept. This sample is drawn from a study of cytomegalovirus exposure and HLA in healthy donors (TCRdb year 2017). Some background on the complete study: An earlier analysis of 587 of the donors reported approximately 260 Gb of sequence data and about 120 million unique TCR beta sequences obtained from about 170 million T cells. Every discovery cohort repertoire had been produced on one sequencing platform. The study aimed to test whether cataloging public T cell receptors could reveal signatures of past pathogen exposure. Of the roughly 410 genotyped donors, 65% to 90% were placed in the genetic ancestry cluster associated with self-reported Caucasian donors. An early release covering roughly 600 HLA-typed donors comprised roughly 300 gigabases of sequencing data and about 90 million unique TCR sequences. The study combined high-throughput TCR immunosequencing, statistical association of individual TCRs with disease status, and machine learning to predict cytomegalovirus infection status. Among 300 to 450 genotyped donors of the cohort, an average of approximately 230,000 unique TCR beta nucleotide sequences were sequenced per donor, roughly 18% of them non-productive. In a later genetic analysis, genome-wide SNP genotypes for about 55% of the roughly 700 donors were used, and that subset was treated as a discovery cohort. A later analysis re-analyzed previously published TCR beta repertoires from 600 to 850 donors and added high-resolution HLA genotyping to study TCR occurrence patterns. Rather than using new phenotypic data, the later analysis identified candidate immune exposures from TCR beta sequences and from how often those sequences occurred across donors. The study used immunosequencing to profile the T cell repertoires of about 670 subjects and linked those repertoires to cytomegalovirus serostatus. Four to six DR-DQ haplotypes were handled as single units for association and clustering because linkage in the cohort was strong. In addition to the first cohort of 500 to 850 subjects, a separate validation cohort of approximately 110 different subjects was used. An earlier analysis of 587 of the donors used high-throughput TCR beta sequencing to judge whether each TCR beta V gene segment behaved as functional or pseudogenic. Donor age, sex, ethnicity and CMV serostatus were compiled together with the repertoire data. The number of typed donors differed by locus: about 620-640 for A, B, C, DRB1 and DQB1; approximately 520 for DQA1; approximately 600 for DPA1; and approximately 450 for DPB1. Class I and class II HLA loci were covered by the typing at four-digit resolution.

Libraries were prepared through the immunoSEQ multiplex PCR assay. For the multiplex PCR, a mixture combining 60 forward primers for TCR Vbeta segments and 13 reverse primers for TCR Jbeta segments was used. The CDR3 region of rearranged TCR beta genes was amplified from genomic DNA with a multiplex PCR assay. The amplified TCR beta libraries were sequenced on the Illumina HiSeq System as 87-base-pair reads. As for the original processing: A later analysis tallied 75 million to 95 million unique TCR beta chains across the approximately 670 repertoires, and around 12 million of those chains were shared by two or more donors. Raw reads were error-corrected and collapsed into unique sequences with a nearest-neighbor algorithm that merged closely related sequences to remove PCR and sequencing errors. V, D and J gene segments were assigned by aligning CDR3 sequences to IMGT reference sequences. For a sequence to be retained, at least a six-nucleotide match to both a V gene segment and a J gene segment was required. A rearrangement was called productive if the CDR3 had no stop codons and remained in frame with V and J, and every other rearrangement was called non-productive. CDR3 was defined according to IMGT convention as the region running from the second conserved V-encoded cysteine to the conserved J-encoded phenylalanine. Sequences without an unambiguous match to a single V gene segment were excluded from the earlier analysis of over 500 of the donors. An earlier analysis of several hundred of the donors classified V segments as functional when productive rearrangements were above 56.7% and as segregating when the standard deviation between donors was above 5%. A statistical classification framework was developed to diagnose cytomegalovirus status using the catalog of TCR beta chain sequences. A later analysis assigned V and J genes by comparing TCR nucleotide sequences with IMGT/GENE-DB human TR gene sequences. A later analysis assigned CDR3 sequences and most-parsimonious VDJ recombination scenarios with the TCRdist pipeline. A later analysis defined each TCR beta chain by its CDR3 amino acid sequence plus V-gene family, and excluded reads lacking a unique V-gene family. As a way to deal with suspected cross-contamination and a sequencing artifact, a later analysis dropped approximately 570 nucleotide sequences that were highly shared and had low generation probability. In a later analysis, a clonal expansion index for each public chain was calculated from normalized within-repertoire ranks of inferred template counts. In a later analysis, generation probabilities were computed with a VDJ recombination model fitted to out-of-frame rearrangements, and the resulting probabilities were checked against IGoR. Hypergeometric tests were used in a later analysis to score TCR-TCR, TCR-HLA and TCR-CMV co-occurrence, with a repertoire-size bias correction applied to the TCR pairs. In a later analysis, false discovery rates were estimated by permuting HLA or CMV assignments 20 times. A later analysis grouped co-occurring TCRs with DBSCAN, adding TCRdist sequence similarity when clustering within HLA-allele-positive subsets. Repertoires with fewer than 30,000 or more than 120,000 public chains, plus five repertoires with anomalous nucleotide sharing, were excluded from co-occurrence clustering. Not all clones reach the TCRdb copy of this immuneACCESS table, which keeps in-frame sequences only. Checked studies attribute under half of the gap to unresolved V genes and leave the rest unexplained. Clonal size and the V and J genes are those of that table, whereas D and trimming came from the DNA. The sample includes approximately 240,000 clones, with roughly 80% observed a single time. The top ten clones comprise approximately 5.3% of the sample.

The cohort consisted of hundreds of healthy bone marrow donors. At the time of sampling, all cohort members were nominally healthy, though unrecorded immune exposures were likely present. The donor was CMV seropositive and belonged to the group of 250 to 300 seropositive cohort members. Every donor gave a peripheral blood sample, and the peripheral blood mononuclear cells from that sample were used for TCR beta sequencing. The Qiagen DNeasy Blood Extraction Kit was used to extract genomic DNA from the blood cell samples. Findings and caveats that apply to the study as a whole: The earlier analysis of 587 of the donors excluded roughly 16 rarely observed V segments, including chromosome 9 orphons, because counts were too low. A further reported finding was that TCR beta sequences accurately predicted the HLA-A and HLA-B alleles for most subjects in the first cohort. According to a later analysis, parvovirus B19, influenza, CMV and Epstein-Barr virus appeared linked to several top co-occurrence clusters. CMV serostatus was the only immune exposure information available for the cohort. Roughly uniform sequencing depth across donors was assumed in presence/absence analyses, although this assumption may not hold. Because HLA typing was missing for some donors at each locus, association tests included only the typed subset. A later analysis found that TCR association rates varied across HLA loci, with DRB1 alleles showing the most associated TCRs and HLA-C alleles the fewest. A later analysis associated 16,951 TCR beta sequences with specific HLA alleles at a false discovery rate of 0.05. In both the original and validation cohorts, the classifier was reported to diagnose cytomegalovirus status with high specificity and sensitivity. It was suggested by the authors that the approach could potentially be generalized to other disease states and immunological phenotypes. A total of 150 to 200 TCR beta chains were listed by the study as associated with cytomegalovirus. Assigning TCR associations to individual alleles was difficult when HLA alleles, especially DR and DQ, strongly co-occurred. Linkage disequilibrium might explain the correlated functional status among segregating V segments, but an unknown experimental factor could not be ruled out. Most TCR sequences were observed very rarely across donors, whereas some public TCRs were present in many individuals. In a later genetic analysis, a missense DCLRE1C variant was associated with V-gene and J-gene trimming of TCR beta chains, and the association was replicated in an independent cohort. According to a later analysis, most CMV-associated TCR beta chains appeared to be HLA-restricted, and the HLA associations seemed to be driven largely by CMV exposure. An earlier analysis of approximately 570 of the donors showed that most TCR beta V segments appeared in productive rearrangements either about 87% or about 30% of the time, which broadly matched IMGT annotations. A few of the identified cytomegalovirus-associated TCR beta chains were confirmed in vitro to be specific for cytomegalovirus antigens. In a later analysis, HLA-associated TCR beta chains were found to be more clonally expanded and to have lower generation probabilities than equally common non-associated chains. In a later genetic analysis, fewer N-insertions in productive TCRs were reported among donors in an Asian-associated ancestry cluster than the roughly 640-donor mean. The sequencing pipeline was judged likely to have produced a cluster of highly shared sequence variants as a technical artifact. The cohort was sequenced for TCR beta chains only, and without alpha or paired-chain data the features that could be detected were limited.

The sample taken for sequencing was PBMCs. This clonotype was sampled from a woman between 40 and 55 years old in good health and CMV-seropositive.

In nucleotide form, the sequence is TGTGCTAGTGGTTTGGCCCTTGGACACGAGAACACTGAAGCTTTCTTT. Translation gives CASGLALGHENTEAFF. The chain employs TRBV12-5 and TRBJ1-1; TRBD1 is possibly the D segment (5 matching bases). Spanning cysteine to phenylalanine, the CDR3 consists of 16 amino acids. Of the read, only the CDR3 DNA is kept; its 48 bases are in frame from base 1. The V end loses 1 base and the J end loses 1 base, and a stretch of 13 bases separates them. CDR1 and CDR2, looked up from the germline V gene, are LGHNT and FRNRAP.